Presented here are 7 T cell receptor beta chains from one specimen sequenced in a study of blood T cell repertoires in COVID-19. The table came from immunoSEQ multiplex PCR; TCRdb's copy has only in-frame clones and leaves some out. Seen here are a few hundred thousand clones, around nine tenths observed once, and the top ten hold about 3%. The sequenced sample was peripheral blood. Receptors originate from a man between 60 and 75 years old with acute or convalescent COVID-19.

The chain combines TRBV6-5 with TRBJ2-5; weak D call: TRBD2 (6 bases). Germline V gives CDR1 MNHEY, CDR2 SVGAGI. This CDR3 contains 10 residues. Trimming pared 11 bases from V and 5 bases from J, leaving 9 bases between. The CDR3: CAAGRETQYF. The DNA for the CDR3 is TGTGCCGCAGGGAGGGAGACCCAGTACTTC.

This chain links TRBV19 with TRBJ1-1; 8 bases line up with TRBD1. CDR1 and CDR2 from the germline V gene are LNHDA and SQIVND (reference sequence). The CDR3 totals 17 residues. V trimming: 3 bases; J trimming: 5 bases; junction bases outside the gene matches: 14. The CDR3 sequence: CASSMGNLGQGRTEAFF. In nucleotides, the CDR3 is TGTGCCAGTAGTATGGGAAATTTAGGACAGGGAAGGACTGAAGCTTTCTTT.

This clone was detected only a few times. The chain couples TRBV2 to TRBJ1-2, with a tentative D call TRBD1 (5 bases). This CDR3 is built from 16 residues. In germline, CDR1 is SNHLY, CDR2 FYNNEI. V lost 4 bases, J lost 2 bases, and 17 bases lay in between. The CDR3 loop is CASSVGRTPQNYGYTF. In DNA form, the CDR3 reads TGTGCCAGCAGTGTTGGCAGGACACCCCAAAACTATGGCTACACCTTC.

The V and J genes are TRBV27 and TRBJ1-6; weak D call: TRBD1 (5 bases). The CDR3 runs to 14 residues. V shed 7 bases and J shed 5 bases, with 12 bases lying between them. The germline V gene has CDR1 MNHEY and CDR2 SMNVEV (reference sequence). CDR3 amino acids: CASTLTANNSPLHF. CDR3 sequence (DNA): TGTGCCAGCACCTTGACAGCTAATAATTCACCCCTCCACTTT.

The chain couples TRBV6-5 to TRBJ2-2; 7 bases align to TRBD1. Trimming took 2 bases from V and 0 from J; bases not matched to a gene: 0. Germline V gene sequence: CDR1 MNHEY, CDR2 SVGAGI. The CDR3 has 15 residues. CDR3 amino acids: CASSYGTANTGELFF. As DNA, the CDR3 is TGTGCCAGCAGTTACGGGACAGCGAACACCGGGGAGCTGTTTTTT.

This clone appeared once. This chain connects TRBV6-5 to TRBJ2-7, with 7 bases identical to TRBD1. Germline V gene lookup returns CDR1 MNHEY and CDR2 SVGAGI. The CDR3 loop spans 14 amino acids. V lost 6 bases to trimming and J lost 3 bases; unmatched junction nucleotides: 8. DNA of the CDR3: TGTGCCAGCAGCCCGGGCAGGGGGATCTACGAGCAGTACTTC. It codes for CASSPGRGIYEQYF.

The chain carries TRBV7-2 and TRBJ2-7; D possibly corresponds to TRBD1 (6 bases). This CDR3 spans 14 amino acids. V dropped 5 bases and J dropped 1 base, with 12 bases sitting between them. CDR1 and CDR2 from the germline V gene are SGHTA and FQGNSA. The CDR3 region has the DNA TGTGCCAGCAGCCCCGGGACATTTTCCTACGAGCAGTACTTC. This gives the protein CASSPGTFSYEQYF.